The 21 T cell receptor beta chains below come from one sample, sequenced in a study of preoperative IRX-2 immunotherapy in early breast cancer. Libraries were prepared by immunoSEQ multiplex PCR; TCRdb keeps only in-frame clonotypes and omits some of them. The data hold about 26,000 clones, with over 75% observed a single time. Treatment described: preoperative locoregional IRX-2 cytokine immunotherapy. The material was lymph node tissue, obtained after IRX-2 immunotherapy. These receptors all come from a human donor with breast cancer.

This chain links TRBV19 with TRBJ1-5; no reliable D call. The V and J ends lost 5 bases and 5 bases respectively, with 13 bases between them. Germline V gene data show CDR1 as LNHDA and CDR2 as SQIVND (reference sequence). This CDR3 is 14 amino acids long. As DNA, the CDR3 is TGTGCCAGTAGTCGAACGCGGAGTGATCAGCCCCAGCATTTT. Amino acids: CASSRTRSDQPQHF.

This chain uses TRBV6-8 with TRBJ1-3, with D unclear. The CDR3 runs 16 residues. Germline V CDR1 and CDR2: MNHGY, SAAAGT. V dropped 5 bases and J dropped 4 bases, with 18 bases sitting between them. The CDR3, as DNA: TGTGCCAGCAGTGCTCAACGGGATTCCTCCGGAAACACCATATATTTT. This translates into CASSAQRDSSGNTIYF.

The rearrangement uses TRBV5-1 and TRBJ2-1, with 9 bases lining up with TRBD2. The CDR3 is made up of 15 amino acids. Germline V gene data show CDR1 as SGHRS and CDR2 as YFSETQ. J gave up 4 bases and V 2 bases, and 4 bases lay outside the gene matches. The CDR3: CASSLAGGLYNEQFF. CDR3 DNA sequence: TGCGCCAGCAGCTTAGCGGGGGGACTTTACAATGAGCAGTTCTTC.

V gene TRBV18 combines with J gene TRBJ2-1; D possibly uses TRBD1 or TRBD2 (5 bases each). The V end lost 4 bases, the J end lost 5 bases, and 12 bases lay between the germline ends. CDR3 length equals 14 residues. Germline lookup yields CDR1 KGHSH and CDR2 LQKENI. The CDR3 region is CASSQPGRNNEQFF. The CDR3 DNA reads TGTGCCAGCTCACAGCCGGGACGTAACAATGAGCAGTTCTTC.

The rearrangement uses TRBV11-3 and TRBJ2-2; D may match TRBD1 or TRBD2 (5 bases each). The ends were cut back, 5 bases at V and 4 bases at J, with 17 bases in the middle. This CDR3 comprises 16 residues. The germline CDR1 and CDR2 sequences are SGHNT and YENEEA. The CDR3 here is CASSLLVEGTTGELFF. The CDR3 DNA is TGTGCCAGCAGCCTACTAGTGGAAGGGACCACCGGGGAGCTGTTTTTT.

The rearrangement links TRBV4-1 to TRBJ2-5, with 9 bases matching TRBD2. CDR1 is MGHRA, CDR2 YSYEKL, per germline. The CDR3 has 17 residues. V dropped 4 bases and J dropped 1; count of bases not matched to a gene: 10. DNA for the CDR3: TGCGCCAGCAGCCCAGGACCCAAGCGGGGGGCCCAAGAGACCCAGTACTTC. Translation: CASSPGPKRGAQETQYF.

This clone was observed a few times. The V and J genes are TRBV18 and TRBJ2-5; 7 bases match TRBD1. Looked up from germline, CDR1 is KGHSH and CDR2 is LQKENI. This CDR3 is 15 amino acids long. J was trimmed by 5 bases and V by 2 bases; bases with no gene match: 8. CDR3 in DNA: TGTGCCAGCTCACCAGAACAGGGGATCGAGGAGACCCAGTACTTC. Translated, it gives CASSPEQGIEETQYF.

This chain connects TRBV6-8 to TRBJ1-2, with a possible D match to TRBD1 (6 bases). Trimming took 0 bases from V and 4 from J, leaving 12 bases between them. This CDR3 is 15 amino acids long. Germline V gene data show CDR1 as MNHGY and CDR2 as SAAAGT. The CDR3 coding sequence is TGTGCCAGCAGTTACTCGAGAGGGGGGACCTATGGCTACACCTTC. Translating gives CASSYSRGGTYGYTF.

This clone was observed a few times. The chain links TRBV14 to TRBJ2-3, with 13 nucleotides matching TRBD2. The CDR3 totals 18 residues. V lost 1 base to trimming and J lost 0 bases; unmatched junction nucleotides: 4. CDR1 and CDR2 from the germline V gene are SGHDN and FVKESK. CDR3 DNA: TGTGCCAGCAGCCAAGGGACTAGCGGGGGACCTAGCACAGATACGCAGTATTTT. This encodes CASSQGTSGGPSTDTQYF.

This sequence joins TRBV6-8 and TRBJ1-4; 9 nucleotides align to TRBD1. There are 14 residues in the CDR3. V shed 6 bases, J shed 10 bases, and the junction held 9 bases outside the gene matches. Germline V gene sequence: CDR1 MNHGY, CDR2 SAAAGT. The CDR3 DNA follows: TGTGCCAGCAGGGCGAACAGGGGGCTCGGAAAACTGTTTTTT. As protein: CASRANRGLGKLFF.

V gene TRBV29-1 combines with J gene TRBJ1-1; the D gene is possibly TRBD1 (5 bases). V lost 6 bases and J lost 2, with 16 bases in between. CDR3 size: 14 residues. Per the germline V gene, CDR1 is SQVTM and CDR2 is ANQGSEA. CDR3 loop: CSVGGSASNTEAFF. CDR3 in DNA: TGCAGCGTGGGGGGATCCGCCTCTAACACTGAAGCTTTCTTT.

The chain combines TRBV19 with TRBJ1-1, with D possibly matching TRBD1 (5 bases). There are 13 residues in the CDR3. Trimming took off 6 bases at V and 3 bases at J, with 11 bases between the two ends. Germline V gene sequence: CDR1 LNHDA, CDR2 SQIVND (reference sequence). CDR3: CASRYGGDTEAFF. The DNA of the CDR3 is TGTGCCAGTAGATACGGAGGGGACACTGAAGCTTTCTTT.

The rearrangement joins TRBV19 to TRBJ2-2; D is unresolved. CDR1 LNHDA and CDR2 SQIVND come from the germline V gene (reference sequence). V was trimmed by 5 bases and J by 1 base, leaving 11 bases between them. CDR3 length equals 15 residues. For the CDR3, the DNA is TGTGCCAGTAGTCCCTGGACGGAGAACACCGGGGAGCTGTTTTTT. Its translation: CASSPWTENTGELFF.

The genes are TRBV6-4 and TRBJ2-1, with TRBD2 matching 8 bases. The CDR3 extends over 15 amino acids. The V and J ends lost 6 bases and 0 bases, in that order; junction bases with no gene match: 4. Looked up from germline, CDR1 is MRHNA and CDR2 is SNTAGT. Here the CDR3 DNA reads TGTGCCAGCAGCAAAAGCGGGAGCTCCTACAATGAGCAGTTCTTC. Its protein is CASSKSGSSYNEQFF.

The chain couples TRBV19 to TRBJ2-1, with 8 bases lining up with TRBD1. The CDR3 sequence is 14 residues long. Germline CDR1 is LNHDA and CDR2 is SQIVND (reference sequence). V dropped 5 bases and J dropped 10; count of bases not matched to a gene: 10. Here the CDR3 DNA reads TGTGCCAGTAGTCCCGGACAGGGTGGTCGCGAGCAGTTCTTC. It codes for CASSPGQGGREQFF. Full variable domain (outside the CDR3, taken from reference TRBV19 and TRBJ2-1): DGGITQSPKYLFRKEGQNVTLSCEQNLNHDAMYWYRQDPGQGLRLIYYSQIVNDFQKGDIAEGYSVSREKKESFPLTVTSAQKNPTAFYLCASSPGQGGREQFFGPGTRLTVL.

The chain employs TRBV18 and TRBJ1-1, with unresolved D. Trimming took 3 bases from V and 1 from J, leaving 6 bases between them. Germline V gene sequence: CDR1 KGHSH, CDR2 LQKENI. The CDR3 extends over 13 amino acids. CDR3 protein: CASSPQENTEAFF. The CDR3 DNA reads as TGTGCCAGCTCACCGCAGGAGAACACTGAAGCTTTCTTT.

The chain joins TRBV18 to TRBJ2-7, with D unclear. CDR1 and CDR2 (germline): KGHSH, LQKENI. The CDR3 covers 14 residues. Trimming removed 2 bases from V and 6 bases from J, with 14 bases in between. CDR3 DNA sequence: TGTGCCAGCTCACCAAAAATAAGAGGAAGCGAGCAGTACGTC. It is translated as CASSPKIRGSEQYV.

The rearrangement links TRBV19 to TRBJ1-4; TRBD1 agrees at 8 bases. The CDR3 covers 17 residues. The J segment lost 2 bases and the V segment lost 3 bases, leaving 8 bases of the junction unmatched. The V gene's germline CDR1 is LNHDA and CDR2 SQIVND (reference sequence). The CDR3 spells CASSIAQGGITNEKLFF. CDR3 nucleotide sequence: TGTGCCAGTAGTATTGCACAGGGGGGAATCACTAATGAAAAACTGTTTTTT.

The genes are TRBV30 and TRBJ1-6; tentatively, D is TRBD1 (6 bases). Germline assignment: CDR1 GTSNPN and CDR2 SVGIG (reference sequence). Trimming cost V 0 bases and J 8 bases, with 14 bases left between them. The CDR3 runs to 15 residues. CDR3 in amino acids: CAWSVRGAGYSPLHF. In DNA form, the CDR3 reads TGTGCCTGGAGTGTAAGGGGGGCAGGGTATTCACCCCTCCACTTT. The complete variable domain, with remaining parts taken from reference TRBV30 and TRBJ1-6, reads SQTIHQWPATLVQPVGSPLSLECTVEGTSNPNLYWYRQAAGRGLQLLFYSVGIGQISSEVPQNLSASRPQDRQFILSSKKLLLSDSGFYLCAWSVRGAGYSPLHFGNGTRLTVT.

The chain links TRBV18 to TRBJ2-1; 8 nucleotides agree with TRBD1. The V and J ends lost 4 bases and 3 bases, in that order; junction bases with no gene match: 8. Germline CDR1 reads KGHSH; CDR2 reads LQKENI. This CDR3 has 16 residues. Written as DNA, the CDR3 is TGTGCCAGCTCACTGTCCCGGACAGGGTACTACAATGAGCAGTTCTTC. Encoded protein: CASSLSRTGYYNEQFF.

The chain carries TRBV5-1 and TRBJ2-1; possible D gene TRBD2, 5 bases. The V gene's germline CDR1 is SGHRS and CDR2 YFSETQ. The CDR3 sequence is 15 residues long. V shed 3 bases and J shed 1 base, with 11 bases lying between them. The CDR3 loop is CASSYGLGSYNEQFF. The DNA of the CDR3 is TGCGCCAGCAGCTACGGACTTGGGTCCTACAATGAGCAGTTCTTC.